Shown below are 21 T cell receptor beta chains from a single sample sequenced in a study of cytomegalovirus exposure and HLA in healthy donors. The PCR contained 60 Vbeta and 13 Jbeta primers. Data came from immunoSEQ multiplex PCR; TCRdb stores just in-frame clones and leaves some out. In the table there are approximately 150,000 clones, 55% to 80% of which are singletons. Sequenced input: PBMCs. These receptors all stem from a woman under 30 in good health and CMV-seropositive.

In nucleotides, the CDR3 is TGTGCCAGCAGTCCGACAGGGGGCTTCTATGGCTACACCTTC. Translated: CASSPTGGFYGYTF. The chain employs TRBV6-5 and TRBJ1-2; TRBD1 matches 10 bases. The CDR3 runs 14 residues. From germline, CDR1 is MNHEY and CDR2 SVGAGI. V was clipped by 5 bases and J by 4 bases; unmatched bases: 4.

The chain employs TRBV27 and TRBJ2-1, with 8 nucleotides matching TRBD2. The V and J ends lost 3 bases and 5 bases, in that order; junction bases with no gene match: 6. CDR1 and CDR2 from the germline V gene are MNHEY and SMNVEV (reference sequence). The CDR3 sequence is 15 residues long. CDR3 nucleotides: TGTGCCAGCAGTTTCTTTAGCGGGGCTGACAATGAGCAGTTCTTC. It translates to CASSFFSGADNEQFF.

The gene calls are TRBV15 and TRBJ2-1, with TRBD2 identical over 11 bases. The CDR3 totals 18 residues. The germline gives CDR1 LNHNV, CDR2 YYDKDF (reference sequence). V was pared by 0 bases and J by 4 bases, with 8 bases of the junction left unmatched. The CDR3 region is CATSRDLLAGVKYNEQFF. CDR3 nucleotide sequence: TGTGCCACCAGCAGAGATTTACTAGCGGGGGTAAAATACAATGAGCAGTTCTTC. Based on the CDR3 plus reference TRBV15 and TRBJ2-1, the full variable domain is DAMVIQNPRYQVTQFGKPVTLSCSQTLNHNVMYWYQQKSSQAPKLLFHYYDKDFNNEADTPDNFQSRRPNTSFCFLDIRSPGLGDTAMYLCATSRDLLAGVKYNEQFFGPGTRLTVL.

The chain carries TRBV29-1 and TRBJ1-1, with 7 bases fitting TRBD1. Germline values: CDR1 SQVTM, CDR2 ANQGSEA. V dropped 2 bases and J dropped 1; count of bases not matched to a gene: 13. The CDR3 extends over 17 amino acids. CDR3 sequence (DNA): TGCAGCGTTGAACGGGCAATGAGGGGACAGCCGAACACTGAAGCTTTCTTT. Translating it yields CSVERAMRGQPNTEAFF. The full variable domain, its missing parts supplied by reference TRBV29-1 and TRBJ1-1, is SAVISQKPSRDICQRGTSLTIQCQVDSQVTMMFWYRQQPGQSLTLIATANQGSEATYESGFVIDKFPISRPNLTFSTLTVSNMSPEDSSIYLCSVERAMRGQPNTEAFFGQGTRLTVV.

The V and J genes are TRBV27 and TRBJ1-2; D may be TRBD1 (5 bases). The CDR3 runs 15 residues. Germline values: CDR1 MNHEY, CDR2 SMNVEV (reference sequence). The V end lost 5 bases, the J end lost 9 bases, and 22 bases lay between the germline ends. The CDR3 bases are TGTGCCAGCAGTATGGTGGGGGAGGTCTATGATAGCTACACCTTC. It codes for CASSMVGEVYDSYTF.

There are a few counts of this clone. The chain links TRBV21-1 to TRBJ1-3; the tabulated D call, TRBD1, remains unverified against the DNA. TRBV21-1 is reported as a pseudogene. This CDR3 region has 14 residues. The CDR3 loop is CASLRGNSGNTIYF. CDR3 DNA: TGTGCCAGCCTCAGGGGGAACTCTGGAAACACCATATATTTT.

The chain combines TRBV5-4 with TRBJ2-3; 10 nucleotides align to TRBD2. V lost 6 bases, J lost 0 bases, and 10 bases stayed unmatched. Germline V gene lookup returns CDR1 SGHNT and CDR2 YYREEE (reference sequence). The CDR3 is made up of 17 amino acids. The CDR3 is CASTIGLAASSTDTQYF. CDR3 nucleotide sequence: TGTGCCAGCACCATTGGACTAGCGGCATCTAGCACAGATACGCAGTATTTT.

V gene TRBV28 combines with J gene TRBJ2-7; 9 nucleotides align to TRBD2. The CDR3 runs to 14 residues. Trimming removed 6 bases from V and 3 bases from J; junction bases left unmatched: 6. Germline-derived CDR1 and CDR2 are MDHEN and SYDVKM. The CDR3 here is CASRVAGARYEQYF. In DNA form, the CDR3 reads TGTGCCAGCAGAGTAGCGGGAGCCCGCTACGAGCAGTACTTC.

Worth noting for this clone: A read error may account for a junction end that differs from germline. CDR3 loop: CASSPPGLEETQYF. The CDR3 region has the DNA TGTGCCAGCTCCCCACCGGGACTAGAAGAGACCCAGTACTTC. The chain combines TRBV18 with TRBJ2-5; 8 bases map to TRBD2. Germline values: CDR1 KGHSH, CDR2 LQKENI. CDR3 length: 14 residues.

The chain links TRBV4-3 to TRBJ1-2; perhaps TRBD1 as D (6 bases). The CDR3 covers 12 residues. V was pared by 3 bases and J by 7 bases, with 9 bases between. Germline-derived CDR1 and CDR2 are LGHNA and YSLEER. CDR3 in DNA: TGCGCCAGCAGCCAGAACAGGGTTGGCTACACCTTC. Encoded protein: CASSQNRVGYTF.

This sequence joins TRBV7-3 and TRBJ2-7; 7 bases align to TRBD2. Germline CDR1 and CDR2: SGHTA and FQGTGA. V lost 1 base, J lost 5 bases, and 8 bases stayed unmatched. The CDR3 is 15 residues long. The chain's CDR3 is CASSLSGVSGHEQYF. The CDR3 nucleotides are TGTGCCAGCAGCTTAAGTGGTGTTAGCGGGCACGAGCAGTACTTC.

The rearrangement joins TRBV25-1 to TRBJ1-2; 7 bases align to TRBD1. CDR1 is MGHDK, CDR2 SYGVNS, per germline. The CDR3 has 14 residues. The J segment lost 6 bases and the V segment lost 3 bases, leaving 7 bases of the junction unmatched. The CDR3 region has the DNA TGTGCCAGCAGTGAGATACAGGGGACGCATGGCTACACCTTC. Amino acid sequence: CASSEIQGTHGYTF.

V usage is TRBV29-1 and J usage is TRBJ2-2, with D perhaps TRBD1 (5 bases). The CDR3 sequence is 16 residues long. Germline assignment: CDR1 SQVTM and CDR2 ANQGSEA. Trimming pared 5 bases from V and 0 bases from J, leaving 16 bases between. The CDR3 DNA reads TGCAGCGTTTTGTGGGCGGTGACAGCGAACACCGGGGAGCTGTTTTTT. This translates into CSVLWAVTANTGELFF.

This clone was counted a few times. The chain links TRBV5-6 to TRBJ1-2, with TRBD1 as a possible D gene (5 bases). CDR1 SGHDT and CDR2 YYEEEE come from the germline V gene. V gave up 4 bases and J gave up 8 bases, with 9 bases separating them. The CDR3 runs 11 residues. This CDR3 reads CASSGRVGYTF. The CDR3 bases are TGTGCCAGCAGCGGCAGGGTCGGCTACACCTTC.

This clone has more than one count but fewer than ten. The chain combines TRBV6-1 with TRBJ2-2; 7 bases line up with TRBD2. V lost 6 bases to trimming and J lost 3 bases; unmatched junction nucleotides: 7. The V gene's germline CDR1 is MNHNS and CDR2 SASEGT. The CDR3 totals 15 residues. Written as DNA, the CDR3 is TGTGCCAGCAGGCCTCGGGAGGCTGACACCGGGGAGCTGTTTTTT. It translates to CASRPREADTGELFF.

The sample holds a few counts of this clone. V gene TRBV18 combines with J gene TRBJ1-1; 8 bases fit TRBD1. Germline V gene data show CDR1 as KGHSH and CDR2 as LQKENI. The junction had 8 bases not matched to a gene; V was cut back by 4 bases and J by 4 bases. The CDR3 has 15 residues. The CDR3 DNA follows: TGTGCCAGCTCACTGTTGGACAGGGTATCCACTGAAGCTTTCTTT. Protein: CASSLLDRVSTEAFF.

The rearrangement joins TRBV27 to TRBJ2-7; 10 bases agree with TRBD2. Germline CDR1 and CDR2: MNHEY and SMNVEV (reference sequence). CDR3 length: 15 residues. J was trimmed by 3 bases and V by 6 bases; bases with no gene match: 8. The CDR3 nucleotides read TGTGCCAGCAGACTAGCGGGGATCACTAACTACGAGCAGTACTTC. This sequence encodes CASRLAGITNYEQYF.

In DNA form, the CDR3 reads TGTGCCAGCAGCTTAGTCGCAGTCGAAACTTTCTTT. Protein sequence: CASSLVAVETFF. The V and J genes are TRBV7-9 and TRBJ1-1; D is undetermined. The V gene's germline CDR1 is SEHNR and CDR2 FQNEAQ (reference sequence). V dropped 1 base and J dropped 12 bases, with 12 bases sitting between them. This CDR3 has 12 residues.

The chain couples TRBV28 to TRBJ2-2; 14 bases are a match to TRBD2. The germline V gene has CDR1 MDHEN and CDR2 SYDVKM. The CDR3 runs to 16 residues. The ends lost 6 bases at V and 9 bases at J; junction bases unmatched: 9. DNA for the CDR3: TGTGCCAGCAGCTCGTCCGGGACTAGCGGGAGCTGGGAGCTGTTTTTT. It yields the protein CASSSSGTSGSWELFF.

The count of this clone is one. The chain recombines TRBV27 with TRBJ2-1; TRBD2 matches at 8 bases. CDR1 is MNHEY and CDR2 is SMNVEV in the germline V gene (reference sequence). V dropped 5 bases and J dropped 5; count of bases not matched to a gene: 8. The CDR3 extends over 15 amino acids. The CDR3 here is CASSLYGRADNEQFF. CDR3 sequence (DNA): TGTGCCAGCAGTCTCTACGGGAGGGCCGACAATGAGCAGTTCTTC.

The rearrangement links TRBV7-3 to TRBJ1-1, with a possible D match to TRBD1 (5 bases). This CDR3 spans 13 amino acids. CDR1 SGHTA and CDR2 FQGTGA come from the germline V gene. Deletions cut 0 bases from V and 5 bases from J, with 7 bases between. The CDR3 DNA is TGTGCCAGCAGCTTAACAGGGGAAACTGAAGCTTTCTTT. Translated: CASSLTGETEAFF.